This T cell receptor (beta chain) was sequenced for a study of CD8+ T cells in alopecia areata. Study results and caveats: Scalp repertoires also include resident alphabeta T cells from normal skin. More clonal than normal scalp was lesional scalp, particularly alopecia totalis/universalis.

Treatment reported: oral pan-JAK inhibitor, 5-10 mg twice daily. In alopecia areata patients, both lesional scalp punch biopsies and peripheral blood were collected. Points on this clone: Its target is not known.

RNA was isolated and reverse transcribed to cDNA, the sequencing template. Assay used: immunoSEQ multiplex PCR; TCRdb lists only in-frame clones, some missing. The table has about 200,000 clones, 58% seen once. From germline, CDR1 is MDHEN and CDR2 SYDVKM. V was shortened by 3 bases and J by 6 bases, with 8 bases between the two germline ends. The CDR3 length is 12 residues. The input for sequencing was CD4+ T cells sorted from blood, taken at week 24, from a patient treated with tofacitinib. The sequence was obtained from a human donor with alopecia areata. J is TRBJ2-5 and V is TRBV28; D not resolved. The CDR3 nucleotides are TGTGCCAGCAGTTTCCTCGGACAGACCCAGTACTTC. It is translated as CASSFLGQTQYF. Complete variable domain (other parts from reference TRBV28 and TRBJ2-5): DVKVTQSSRYLVKRTGEKVFLECVQDMDHENMFWYRQDPGLGLRLIYFSYDVKMKEKGDIPEGYSVSREKKERFSLILESASTNQTSMYLCASSFLGQTQYFGPGTRLLVL.